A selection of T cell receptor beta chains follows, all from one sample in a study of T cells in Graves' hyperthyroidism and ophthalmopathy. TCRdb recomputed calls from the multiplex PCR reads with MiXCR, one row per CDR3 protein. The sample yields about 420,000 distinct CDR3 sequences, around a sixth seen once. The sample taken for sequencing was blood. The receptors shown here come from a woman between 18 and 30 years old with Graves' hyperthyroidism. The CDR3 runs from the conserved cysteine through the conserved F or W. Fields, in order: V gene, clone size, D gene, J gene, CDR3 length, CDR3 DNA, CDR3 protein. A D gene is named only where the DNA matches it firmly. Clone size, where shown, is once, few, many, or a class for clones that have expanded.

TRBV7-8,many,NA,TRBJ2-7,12,TGTGCCAGCAGCTTACGCTCCTACGAGCAGTACTTC,CASSLRSYEQYF
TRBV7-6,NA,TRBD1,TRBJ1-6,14,TGTGCCAGCAGCCCACAGGGGATTGGTTCACCCCTCCACTTT,CASSPQGIGSPLHF
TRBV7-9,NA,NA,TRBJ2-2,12,TGTGCCAGCAGCCCCATCGAGGGGGGGCTGTTTTTT,CASSPIEGGLFF
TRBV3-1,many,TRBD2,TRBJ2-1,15,TGTGCCAGCAGCCCGCTAGCGGGGGGTCTCAATGAGCAGTTCTTC,CASSPLAGGLNEQFF
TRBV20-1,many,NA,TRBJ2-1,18,TGCAGTGCTAGCCCGATAAGCCTTGCAGGGCGCTCCTACAATGAGCAGTTCTTC,CSASPISLAGRSYNEQFF
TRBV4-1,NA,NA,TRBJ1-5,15,TGCGCCAGCAGCCAAGAATCGACAGCTATTCGGCCCCAGCATTTT,CASSQESTAIRPQHF
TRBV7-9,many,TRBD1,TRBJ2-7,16,TGTGCCAGCAGCTTAGCGGACAGGGGGCCAACCTACGAGCAGTACTTC,CASSLADRGPTYEQYF
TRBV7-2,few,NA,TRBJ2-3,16,TGTGCCAGCAGCTGGGTGGCGGGGACGAGCACAGATACGCGGTATTTT,CASSWVAGTSTDTRYF
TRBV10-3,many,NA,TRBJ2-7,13,TGTGCCATCAGTGGGGGTGGCTCCTACGAGCAGTACTTC,CAISGGGSYEQYF
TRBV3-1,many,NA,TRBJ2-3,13,TGTGCCAGCAGCCACCTCTGGTTAGATACGCAGTATTTT,CASSHLWLDTQYF
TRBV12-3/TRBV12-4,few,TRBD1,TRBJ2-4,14,TGTGCCAGCAGCGGGGACAGTTCCAAAAACATTCAGTACTTC,CASSGDSSKNIQYF
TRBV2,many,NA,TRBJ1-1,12,TGTGCCAGCAGGGGGGACATCGTTGGAGCTTTCTTT,CASRGDIVGAFF
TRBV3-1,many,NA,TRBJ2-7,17,TGTGCCAGCAGCCAAGGAGTCTCACAGGGACCTTGGTACGAGCAGTACTTC,CASSQGVSQGPWYEQYF
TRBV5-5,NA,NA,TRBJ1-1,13,TGTGCCAGTAGTATAGGCTATCGGGAAGAAGCTTTCTTT,CASSIGYREEAFF
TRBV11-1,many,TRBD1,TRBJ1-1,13,TGTGCCAGCAGCGAGGGACAGGGGTTAAGTGCTTTCTTT,CASSEGQGLSAFF
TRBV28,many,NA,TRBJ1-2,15,TGTGCCAGCAGTTTCGGGCCCGTCCTTCCTAATGGCTACACCTTC,CASSFGPVLPNGYTF
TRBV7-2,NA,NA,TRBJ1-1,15,TGTGCCAGCAGCTTTGCACGACGAGGGAACACTGAAGCTTTCTTT,CASSFARRGNTEAFF
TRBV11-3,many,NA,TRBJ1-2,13,TGTGCCAGCAGCTTTTCGGAGGGCTATGGCTACACCTTC,CASSFSEGYGYTF
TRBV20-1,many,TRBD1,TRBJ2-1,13,TGCAGTGCTACTCGAAGGGGGCTTAATGAGCAGTTCTTC,CSATRRGLNEQFF
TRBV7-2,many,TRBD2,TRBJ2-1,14,TGTGCCAGCAGCTACGGACTAGCGTCAAGGGAGCAGTTCTTC,CASSYGLASREQFF
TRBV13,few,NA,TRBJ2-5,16,TGTGCCAGCAGCCTAGCTACTTTTTGGGGAGAAGAGACCCAGTACTTC,CASSLATFWGEETQYF
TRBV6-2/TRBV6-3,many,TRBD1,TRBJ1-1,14,TGTGCCAGCAGTTACGGTACAGGGGCCTCGGAAGCTTTCTTT,CASSYGTGASEAFF
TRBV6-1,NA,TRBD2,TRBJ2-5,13,TGTGCCAGCAGCTGGGGAGGGATAGAGACCCAGTACTTC,CASSWGGIETQYF
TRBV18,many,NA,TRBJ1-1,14,TGTGCCAGCTCACAAAAGGGGGGCCACACTGAAGCTTTCTTT,CASSQKGGHTEAFF
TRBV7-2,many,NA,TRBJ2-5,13,TGTGCCAGCAGCCCCCAGGCGAGAGAGACCCAGTACTTC,CASSPQARETQYF
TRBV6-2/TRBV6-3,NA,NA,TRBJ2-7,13,TGTGCCAGCAGTATGACTAGCTCCTACGAGCAGTACTTC,CASSMTSSYEQYF
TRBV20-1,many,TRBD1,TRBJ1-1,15,TGCAGTGCTGCCTCCATACAGGGGGCTATCACTGAAGCTTTCTTT,CSAASIQGAITEAFF
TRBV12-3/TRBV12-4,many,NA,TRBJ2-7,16,TGTGCCAGCAGCCCCTCCCGGCAGCTTAATGCCTACGAGCAGTACTTC,CASSPSRQLNAYEQYF
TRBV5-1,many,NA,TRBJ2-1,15,TGCGCCAGCAGCTTGGCAGGGACCCTATACAATGAGCAGTTCTTC,CASSLAGTLYNEQFF
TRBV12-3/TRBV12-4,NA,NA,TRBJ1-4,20,TGTGCCAGCAGCAGAACCGATCTCTACACCGGGGAGCTAACTAATGAAAAACTGTTTTTT,CASSRTDLYTGELTNEKLFF
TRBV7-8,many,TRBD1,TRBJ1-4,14,TGTGCCAGCAGGTCGACAGGGGGTGGAGAAAAACTGTTTTTT,CASRSTGGGEKLFF
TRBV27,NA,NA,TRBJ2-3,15,TGTGCCAGCTGTTCCCTTGGACGGAGCACAGATACGCAGTATTTT,CASCSLGRSTDTQYF
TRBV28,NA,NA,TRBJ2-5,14,TGTGCCAGCAGCGCCCGGGGCCTCGAGGAGACCCAGTACTTC,CASSARGLEETQYF
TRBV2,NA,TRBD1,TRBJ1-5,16,TGTGCCAGCAGAGAACAAACGGGACAGTACAATCAGCCCCAGCATTTT,CASREQTGQYNQPQHF
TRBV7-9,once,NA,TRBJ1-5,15,TGTGCCAGCAGCTCGACCAGTGATAGCAATCAGCCCCAGCATTTT,CASSSTSDSNQPQHF
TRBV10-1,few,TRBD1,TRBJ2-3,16,TGCGCCAGCGATGTGGACAGGGGGCTAAGCACAGATACGCAGTATTTT,CASDVDRGLSTDTQYF
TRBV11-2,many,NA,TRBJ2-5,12,TGTGCCAGCAGCCCGGTCGGGGTGAAAAGCGACTTC,CASSPVGVKSDF
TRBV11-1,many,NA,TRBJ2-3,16,TGTGCCAGCAGCTCTTTGATGACGGGTAATGAAGATACGCAGTATTTT,CASSSLMTGNEDTQYF
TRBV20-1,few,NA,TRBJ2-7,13,TGCAGTGCTAGATCGTCTAGCGTCTACGAGCAGTACTTC,CSARSSSVYEQYF
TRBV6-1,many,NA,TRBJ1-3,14,TGTGCCAGCAGTGGGACAGACTCTGGAAACACCATATATTTT,CASSGTDSGNTIYF
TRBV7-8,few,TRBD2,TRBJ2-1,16,TGTGCCAGCAGCTTAGAGCCTAGCGGGGGCCGTAATGAGCAGTTCTTC,CASSLEPSGGRNEQFF
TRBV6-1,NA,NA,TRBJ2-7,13,TGTGCCAGCAGTCTAAGTACCTCGGGGCAGCAGTACTTC,CASSLSTSGQQYF
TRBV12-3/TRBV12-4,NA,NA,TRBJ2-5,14,TGTGCCAGCACCCCTAGGAACGCCCGGGAGACCCAGTACTTC,CASTPRNARETQYF
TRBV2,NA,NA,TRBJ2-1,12,TGTGCCAGCTGGCTAGTCCTCAATGAGCAGTTCTTC,CASWLVLNEQFF
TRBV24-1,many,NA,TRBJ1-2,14,TGTGCCACCAGTGGGGGCCAGAATAACTATGGCTACACCTTC,CATSGGQNNYGYTF
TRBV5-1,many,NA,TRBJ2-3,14,TGTGCCAGCAGCTTAGCGGCTAGCACAGATACGCAGTATTTT,CASSLAASTDTQYF
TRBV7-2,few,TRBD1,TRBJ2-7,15,TGTGCCAGCAGCCCCTTCGGACAGGGTTCCTACGAGCAGTACTTC,CASSPFGQGSYEQYF
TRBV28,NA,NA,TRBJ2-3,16,TGTGCCAGCAGTACCACCCGGGGGACCCGCACAGATACGCAGTATTTT,CASSTTRGTRTDTQYF
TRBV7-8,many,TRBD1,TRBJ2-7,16,TGTGCCAGCAGCTCAGGGACAGGGGGCGGATTGGGGGAGCAGTACTTC,CASSSGTGGGLGEQYF